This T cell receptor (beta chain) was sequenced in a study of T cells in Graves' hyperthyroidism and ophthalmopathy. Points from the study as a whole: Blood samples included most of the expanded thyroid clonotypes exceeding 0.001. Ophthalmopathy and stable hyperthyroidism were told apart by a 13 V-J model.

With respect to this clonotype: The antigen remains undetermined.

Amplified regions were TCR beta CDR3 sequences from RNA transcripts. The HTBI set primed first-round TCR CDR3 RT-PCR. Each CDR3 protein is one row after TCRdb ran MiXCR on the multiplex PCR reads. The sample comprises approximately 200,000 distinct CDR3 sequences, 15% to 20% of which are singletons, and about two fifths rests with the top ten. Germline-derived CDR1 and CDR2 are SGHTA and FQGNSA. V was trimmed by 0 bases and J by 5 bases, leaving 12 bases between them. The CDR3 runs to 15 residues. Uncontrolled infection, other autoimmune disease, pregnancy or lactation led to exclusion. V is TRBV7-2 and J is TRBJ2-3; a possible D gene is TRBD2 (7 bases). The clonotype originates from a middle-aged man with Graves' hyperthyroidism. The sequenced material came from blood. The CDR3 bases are TGTGCCAGCAGCTTAGCGCTCGGGGGGCAAGATACGCAGTATTTT. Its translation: CASSLALGGQDTQYF. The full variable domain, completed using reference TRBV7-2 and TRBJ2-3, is GAGVSQSPSNKVTEKGKDVELRCDPISGHTALYWYRQSLGQGLEFLIYFQGNSAPDKSGLPSDRFSAERTGGSVSTLTIQRTQQEDSAVYLCASSLALGGQDTQYFGPGTRLTVL.